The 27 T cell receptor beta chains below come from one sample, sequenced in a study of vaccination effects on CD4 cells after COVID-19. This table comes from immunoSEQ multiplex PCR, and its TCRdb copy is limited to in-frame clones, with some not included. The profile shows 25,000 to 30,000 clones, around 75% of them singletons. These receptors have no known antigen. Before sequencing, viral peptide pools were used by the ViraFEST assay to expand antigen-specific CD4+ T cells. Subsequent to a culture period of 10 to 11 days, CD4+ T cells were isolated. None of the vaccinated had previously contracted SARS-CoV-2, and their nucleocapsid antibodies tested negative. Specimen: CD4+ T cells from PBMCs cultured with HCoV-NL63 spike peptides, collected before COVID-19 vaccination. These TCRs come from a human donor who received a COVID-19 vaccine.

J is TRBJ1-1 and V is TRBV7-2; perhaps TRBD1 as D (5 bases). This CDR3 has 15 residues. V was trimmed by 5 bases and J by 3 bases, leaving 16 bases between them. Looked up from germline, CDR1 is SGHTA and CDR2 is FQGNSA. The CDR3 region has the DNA TGTGCCAGCAGCCTGGGGCCGGGTGTCTACACTGAAGCTTTCTTT. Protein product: CASSLGPGVYTEAFF.

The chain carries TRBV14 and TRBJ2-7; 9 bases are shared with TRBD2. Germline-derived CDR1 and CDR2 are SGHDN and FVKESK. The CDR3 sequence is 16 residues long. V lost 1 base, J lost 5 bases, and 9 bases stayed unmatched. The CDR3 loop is CASSQVAGGYADEQYF. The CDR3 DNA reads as TGTGCCAGCAGCCAAGTGGCGGGAGGGTACGCGGACGAGCAGTACTTC.

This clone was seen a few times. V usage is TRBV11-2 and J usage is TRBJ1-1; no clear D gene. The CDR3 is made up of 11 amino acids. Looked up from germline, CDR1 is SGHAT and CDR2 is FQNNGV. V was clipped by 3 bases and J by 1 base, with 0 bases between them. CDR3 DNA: TGTGCCAGCAGCTTGAACACTGAAGCTTTCTTT. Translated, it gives CASSLNTEAFF.

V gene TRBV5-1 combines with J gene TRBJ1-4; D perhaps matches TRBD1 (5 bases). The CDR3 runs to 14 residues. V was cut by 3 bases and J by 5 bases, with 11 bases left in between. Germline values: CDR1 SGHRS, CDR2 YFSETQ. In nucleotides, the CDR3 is TGCGCCAGCAGCTCCGGGACTGCAAATGAAAAACTGTTTTTT. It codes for CASSSGTANEKLFF.

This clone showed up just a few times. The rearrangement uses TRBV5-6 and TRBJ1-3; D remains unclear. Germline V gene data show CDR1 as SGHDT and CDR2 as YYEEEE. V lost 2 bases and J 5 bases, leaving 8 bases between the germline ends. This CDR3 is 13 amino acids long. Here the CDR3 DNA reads TGTGCCAGCAGCTTCCAGGACCGAAACACCATATATTTT. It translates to CASSFQDRNTIYF. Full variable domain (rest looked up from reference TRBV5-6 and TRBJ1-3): DAGVTQSPTHLIKTRGQQVTLRCSPKSGHDTVSWYQQALGQGPQFIFQYYEEEERQRGNFPDRFSGHQFPNYSSELNVNALLLGDSALYLCASSFQDRNTIYFGEGSWLTVV.

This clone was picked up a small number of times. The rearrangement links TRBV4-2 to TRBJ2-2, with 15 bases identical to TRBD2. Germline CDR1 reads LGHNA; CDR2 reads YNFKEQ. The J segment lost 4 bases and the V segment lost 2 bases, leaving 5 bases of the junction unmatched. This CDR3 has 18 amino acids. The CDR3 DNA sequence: TGTGCCAGCAGCCAAAGGGGGACTAGCGGGGGGCTCACCGGGGAGCTGTTTTTT. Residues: CASSQRGTSGGLTGELFF.

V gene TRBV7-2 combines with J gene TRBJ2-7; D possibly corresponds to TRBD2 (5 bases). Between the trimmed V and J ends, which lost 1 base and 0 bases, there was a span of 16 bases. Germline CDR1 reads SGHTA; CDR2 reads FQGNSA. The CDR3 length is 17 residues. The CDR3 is CASSLGGVLDLSYEQYF. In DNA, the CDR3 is TGTGCCAGCAGCTTAGGGGGAGTGCTGGATCTCTCCTACGAGCAGTACTTC. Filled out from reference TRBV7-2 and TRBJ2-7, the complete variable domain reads GAGVSQSPSNKVTEKGKDVELRCDPISGHTALYWYRQSLGQGLEFLIYFQGNSAPDKSGLPSDRFSAERTGGSVSTLTIQRTQQEDSAVYLCASSLGGVLDLSYEQYFGPGTRLTVT.

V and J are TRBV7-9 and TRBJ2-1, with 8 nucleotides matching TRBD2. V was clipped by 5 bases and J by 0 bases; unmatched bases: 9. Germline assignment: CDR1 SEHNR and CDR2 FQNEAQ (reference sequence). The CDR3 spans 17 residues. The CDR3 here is CASSPLAGRASYNEQFF. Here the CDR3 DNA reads TGTGCCAGCAGCCCCCTAGCCGGGAGGGCCTCCTACAATGAGCAGTTCTTC.

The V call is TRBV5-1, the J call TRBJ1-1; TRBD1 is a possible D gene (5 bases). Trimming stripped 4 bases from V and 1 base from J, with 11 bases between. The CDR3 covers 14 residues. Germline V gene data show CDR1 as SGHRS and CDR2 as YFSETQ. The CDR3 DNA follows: TGCGCCAGCAGCGGGGGGGAGGGGAACACTGAAGCTTTCTTT. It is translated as CASSGGEGNTEAFF.

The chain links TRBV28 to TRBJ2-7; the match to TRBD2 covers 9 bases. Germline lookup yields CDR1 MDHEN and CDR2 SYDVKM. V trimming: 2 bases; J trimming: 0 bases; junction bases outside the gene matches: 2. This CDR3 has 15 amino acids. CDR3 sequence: CASSLLGLASYEQYF. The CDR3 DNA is TGTGCCAGCAGTTTACTGGGACTAGCCTCCTACGAGCAGTACTTC.

DNA of the CDR3: TGTGCCAGCAGTGAACCGCCCCATTTGCAGACCCAGTACTTC. Amino acid sequence: CASSEPPHLQTQYF. This rearrangement joins TRBV6-1 to TRBJ2-5, with unresolved D. The CDR3 consists of 14 residues. Germline V lookup: CDR1 MNHNS, CDR2 SASEGT. V lost 2 bases and J 6 bases, leaving 13 bases between the germline ends.

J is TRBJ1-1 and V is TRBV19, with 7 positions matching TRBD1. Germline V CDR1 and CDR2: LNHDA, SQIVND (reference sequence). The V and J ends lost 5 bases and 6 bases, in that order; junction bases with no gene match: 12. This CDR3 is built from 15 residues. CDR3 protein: CASSLFGTANPEAFF. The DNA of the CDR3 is TGTGCCAGTAGTTTGTTCGGGACAGCTAACCCTGAAGCTTTCTTT.

CDR3 nucleotides: TGTGCCAGCAGCGGGACAGGGCCGGGGGAAAAACTGTTTTTT. Amino acids: CASSGTGPGEKLFF. This sequence joins TRBV5-6 and TRBJ1-4, with TRBD1 matching 9 bases. The CDR3 is 14 residues long. The V gene end was trimmed by 4 bases and the J gene end by 8 bases; junction bases not matched to a gene: 6. CDR1 is SGHDT, CDR2 YYEEEE, per germline.

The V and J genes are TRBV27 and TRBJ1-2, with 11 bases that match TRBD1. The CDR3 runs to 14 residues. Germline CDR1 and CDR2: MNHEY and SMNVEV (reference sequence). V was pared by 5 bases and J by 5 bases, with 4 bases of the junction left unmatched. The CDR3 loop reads CASSTGQGAYGYTF. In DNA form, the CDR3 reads TGTGCCAGCAGTACCGGACAGGGGGCATATGGCTACACCTTC.

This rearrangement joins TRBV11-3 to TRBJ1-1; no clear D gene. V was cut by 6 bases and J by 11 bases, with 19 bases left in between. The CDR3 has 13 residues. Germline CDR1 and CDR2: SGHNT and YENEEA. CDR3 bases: TGTGCCAGCAGTTCTAGTCCCCTAACTCGGGCTTTCTTT. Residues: CASSSSPLTRAFF.

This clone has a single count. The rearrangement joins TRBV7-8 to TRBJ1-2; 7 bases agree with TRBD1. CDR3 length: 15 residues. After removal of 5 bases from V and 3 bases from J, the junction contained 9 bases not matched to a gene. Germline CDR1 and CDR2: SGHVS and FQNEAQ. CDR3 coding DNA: TGTGCCAGCAGCGACCGGGACAGCGGTTACTATGGCTACACCTTC. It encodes CASSDRDSGYYGYTF.

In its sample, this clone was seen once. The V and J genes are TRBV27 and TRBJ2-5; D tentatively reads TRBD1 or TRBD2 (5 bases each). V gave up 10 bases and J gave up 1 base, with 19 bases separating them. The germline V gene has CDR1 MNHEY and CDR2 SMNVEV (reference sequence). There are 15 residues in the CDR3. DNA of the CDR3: TGTGCCATCGCCCGGGGCCCACTACCCCAAGAGACCCAGTACTTC. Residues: CAIARGPLPQETQYF.

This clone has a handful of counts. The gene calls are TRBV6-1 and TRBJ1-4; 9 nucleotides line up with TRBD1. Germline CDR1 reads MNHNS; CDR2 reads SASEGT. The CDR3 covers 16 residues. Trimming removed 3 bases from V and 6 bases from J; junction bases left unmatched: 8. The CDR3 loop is CASSESRDRVHEKLFF. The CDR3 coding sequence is TGTGCCAGCAGTGAGTCGAGGGACAGGGTTCATGAAAAACTGTTTTTT.

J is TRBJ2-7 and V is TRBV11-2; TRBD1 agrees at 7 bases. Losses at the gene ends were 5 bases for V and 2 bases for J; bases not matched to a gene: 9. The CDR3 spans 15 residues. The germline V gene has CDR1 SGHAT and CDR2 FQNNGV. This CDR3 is CASSAPDRSTYEQYF. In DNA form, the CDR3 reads TGTGCCAGCAGCGCACCGGACAGGTCGACCTACGAGCAGTACTTC.

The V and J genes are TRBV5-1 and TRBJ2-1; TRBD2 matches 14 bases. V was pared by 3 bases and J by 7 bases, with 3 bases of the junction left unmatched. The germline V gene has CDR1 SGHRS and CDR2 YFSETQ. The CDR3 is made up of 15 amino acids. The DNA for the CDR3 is TGCGCCAGCAGCTCGGGACTAGCGGGGGTGAATGAGCAGTTCTTC. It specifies CASSSGLAGVNEQFF.

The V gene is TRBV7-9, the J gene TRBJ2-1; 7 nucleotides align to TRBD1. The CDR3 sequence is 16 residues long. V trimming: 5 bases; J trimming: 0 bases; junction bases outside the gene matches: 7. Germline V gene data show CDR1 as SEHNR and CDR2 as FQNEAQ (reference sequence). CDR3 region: CASSPSGTASYNEQFF. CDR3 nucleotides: TGTGCCAGCAGCCCCTCCGGGACAGCCTCCTACAATGAGCAGTTCTTC.

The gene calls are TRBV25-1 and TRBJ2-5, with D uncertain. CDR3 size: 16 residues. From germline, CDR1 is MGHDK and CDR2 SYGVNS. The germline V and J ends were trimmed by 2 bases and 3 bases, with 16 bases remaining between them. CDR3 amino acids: CASSEPKDGIEETQYF. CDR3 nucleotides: TGTGCCAGCAGTGAACCCAAGGACGGTATAGAAGAGACCCAGTACTTC.

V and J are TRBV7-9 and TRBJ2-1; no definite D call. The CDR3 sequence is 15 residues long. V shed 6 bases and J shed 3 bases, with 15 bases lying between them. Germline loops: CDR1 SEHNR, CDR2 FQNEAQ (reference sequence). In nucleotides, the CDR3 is TGTGCCAGCAGTCGAGCAGTGGGCCTCTACAATGAGCAGTTCTTC. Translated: CASSRAVGLYNEQFF.

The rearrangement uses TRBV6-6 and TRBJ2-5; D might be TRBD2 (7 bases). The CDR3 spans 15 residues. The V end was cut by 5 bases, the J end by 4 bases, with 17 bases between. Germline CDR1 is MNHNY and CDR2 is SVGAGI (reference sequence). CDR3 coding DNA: TGTGCCAGCAGTGCCCCGACTAGGGGGGGAGAGACCCAGTACTTC. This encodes CASSAPTRGGETQYF.

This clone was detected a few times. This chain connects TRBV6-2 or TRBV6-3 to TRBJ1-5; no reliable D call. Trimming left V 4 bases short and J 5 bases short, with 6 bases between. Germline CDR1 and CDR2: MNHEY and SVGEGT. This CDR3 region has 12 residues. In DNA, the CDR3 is TGTGCCAGCAGTTCAACGGATCAGCCCCAGCATTTT. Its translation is CASSSTDQPQHF.

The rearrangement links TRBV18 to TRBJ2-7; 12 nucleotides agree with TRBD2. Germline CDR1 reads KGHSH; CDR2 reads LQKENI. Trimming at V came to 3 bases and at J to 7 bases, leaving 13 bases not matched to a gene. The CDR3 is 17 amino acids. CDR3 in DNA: TGTGCCAGCTCACCCAAGTACACTAGCGGGAGGCCTAGGGAGCAGTACTTC. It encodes CASSPKYTSGRPREQYF. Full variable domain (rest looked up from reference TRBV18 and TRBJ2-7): NAGVMQNPRHLVRRRGQEARLRCSPMKGHSHVYWYRQLPEEGLKFMVYLQKENIIDESGMPKERFSAEFPKEGPSILRIQQVVRGDSAAYFCASSPKYTSGRPREQYFGPGTRLTVT.

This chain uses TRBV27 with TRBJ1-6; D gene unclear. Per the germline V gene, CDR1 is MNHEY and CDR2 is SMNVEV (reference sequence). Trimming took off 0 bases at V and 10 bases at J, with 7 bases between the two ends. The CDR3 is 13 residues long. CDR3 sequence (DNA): TGTGCCAGCAGTTTATCGGAGGGATCACCCCTCCACTTT. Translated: CASSLSEGSPLHF.